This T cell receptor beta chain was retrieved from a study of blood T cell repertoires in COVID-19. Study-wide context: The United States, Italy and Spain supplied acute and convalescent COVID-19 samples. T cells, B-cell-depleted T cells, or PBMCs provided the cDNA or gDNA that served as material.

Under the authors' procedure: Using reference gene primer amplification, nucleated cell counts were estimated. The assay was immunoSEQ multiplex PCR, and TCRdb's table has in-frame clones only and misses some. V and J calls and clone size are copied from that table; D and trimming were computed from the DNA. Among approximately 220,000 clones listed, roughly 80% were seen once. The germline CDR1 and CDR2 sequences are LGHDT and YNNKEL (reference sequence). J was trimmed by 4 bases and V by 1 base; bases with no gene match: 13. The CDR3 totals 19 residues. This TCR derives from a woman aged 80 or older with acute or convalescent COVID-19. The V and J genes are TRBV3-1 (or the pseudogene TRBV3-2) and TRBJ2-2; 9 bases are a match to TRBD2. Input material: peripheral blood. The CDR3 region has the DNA TGTGCCAGCAGCCAAGTGGGGCGCGGGGGGGCGGTGAGCACCGGGGAGCTGTTTTTT. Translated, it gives CASSQVGRGGAVSTGELFF.